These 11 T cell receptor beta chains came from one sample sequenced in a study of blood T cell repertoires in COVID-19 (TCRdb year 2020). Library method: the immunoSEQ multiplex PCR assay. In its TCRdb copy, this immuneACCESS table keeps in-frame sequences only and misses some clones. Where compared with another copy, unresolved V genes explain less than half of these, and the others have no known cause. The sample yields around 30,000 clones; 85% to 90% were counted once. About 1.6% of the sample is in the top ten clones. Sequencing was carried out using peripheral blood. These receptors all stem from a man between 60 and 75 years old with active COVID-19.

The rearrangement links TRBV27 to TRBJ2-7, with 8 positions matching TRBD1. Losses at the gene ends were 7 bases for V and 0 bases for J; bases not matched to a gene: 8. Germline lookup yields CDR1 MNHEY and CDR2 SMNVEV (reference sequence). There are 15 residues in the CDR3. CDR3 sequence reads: CASTRQGSSSYEQYF. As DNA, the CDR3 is TGTGCCAGCACCCGACAGGGGTCGAGCTCCTACGAGCAGTACTTC.

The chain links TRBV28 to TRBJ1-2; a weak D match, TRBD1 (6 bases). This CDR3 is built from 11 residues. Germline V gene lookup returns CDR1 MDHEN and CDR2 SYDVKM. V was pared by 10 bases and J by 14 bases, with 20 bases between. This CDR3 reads CATQSTRGLTF. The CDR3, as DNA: TGTGCCACCCAATCGACCAGGGGTCTAACCTTC.

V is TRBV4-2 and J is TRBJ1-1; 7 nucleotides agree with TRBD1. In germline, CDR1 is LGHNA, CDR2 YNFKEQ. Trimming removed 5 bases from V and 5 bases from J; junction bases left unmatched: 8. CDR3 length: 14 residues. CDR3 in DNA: TGTGCCAGCAGCACCCCGACAGGGTGGACTGAAGCTTTCTTT. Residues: CASSTPTGWTEAFF.

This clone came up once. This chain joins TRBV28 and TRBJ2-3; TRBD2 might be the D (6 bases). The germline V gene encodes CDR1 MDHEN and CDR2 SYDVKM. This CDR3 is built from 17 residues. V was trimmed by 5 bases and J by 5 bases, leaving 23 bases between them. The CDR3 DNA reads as TGTGCCAGCAGTCCCCTCTGGGCTAGCGACGGGGAAGATACGCAGTATTTT. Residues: CASSPLWASDGEDTQYF.

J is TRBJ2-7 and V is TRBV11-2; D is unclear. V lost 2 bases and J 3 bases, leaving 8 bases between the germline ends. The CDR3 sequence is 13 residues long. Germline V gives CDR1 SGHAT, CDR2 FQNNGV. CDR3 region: CASSLLRNYEQYF. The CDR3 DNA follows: TGTGCCAGCAGCTTACTGAGAAACTACGAGCAGTACTTC.

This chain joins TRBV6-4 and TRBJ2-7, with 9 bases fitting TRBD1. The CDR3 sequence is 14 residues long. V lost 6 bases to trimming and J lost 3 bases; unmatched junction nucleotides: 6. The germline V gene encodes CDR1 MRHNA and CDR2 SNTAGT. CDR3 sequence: CASSPGTGNYEQYF. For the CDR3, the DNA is TGTGCCAGCAGCCCCGGGACAGGGAACTACGAGCAGTACTTC.

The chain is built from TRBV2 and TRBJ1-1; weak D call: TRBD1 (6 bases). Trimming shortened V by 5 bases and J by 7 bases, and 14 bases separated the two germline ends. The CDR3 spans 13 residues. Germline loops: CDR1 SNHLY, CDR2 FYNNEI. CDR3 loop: CASSTTGRYEAFF. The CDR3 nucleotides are TGTGCCAGCAGTACGACAGGCCGCTATGAAGCTTTCTTT.

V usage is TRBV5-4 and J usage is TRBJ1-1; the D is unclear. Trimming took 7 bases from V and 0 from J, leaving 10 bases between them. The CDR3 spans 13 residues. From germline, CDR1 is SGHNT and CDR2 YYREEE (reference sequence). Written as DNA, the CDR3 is TGTGCCAGCCGACGGGGTTTGAACACTGAAGCTTTCTTT. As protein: CASRRGLNTEAFF.

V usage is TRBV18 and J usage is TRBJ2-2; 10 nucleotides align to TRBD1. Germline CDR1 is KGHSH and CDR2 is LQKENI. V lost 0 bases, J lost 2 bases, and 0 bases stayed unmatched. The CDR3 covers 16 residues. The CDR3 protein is CASSPPTGGNTGELFF. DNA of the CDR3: TGTGCCAGCTCACCACCGACAGGGGGCAACACCGGGGAGCTGTTTTTT.

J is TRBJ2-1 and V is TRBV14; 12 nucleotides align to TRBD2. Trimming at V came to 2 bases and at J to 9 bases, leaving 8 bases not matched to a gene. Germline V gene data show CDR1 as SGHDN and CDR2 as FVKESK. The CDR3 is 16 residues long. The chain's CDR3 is CASSQLAGGPRGEQFF. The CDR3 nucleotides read TGTGCCAGCAGCCAACTAGCGGGGGGGCCCCGAGGTGAGCAGTTCTTC.

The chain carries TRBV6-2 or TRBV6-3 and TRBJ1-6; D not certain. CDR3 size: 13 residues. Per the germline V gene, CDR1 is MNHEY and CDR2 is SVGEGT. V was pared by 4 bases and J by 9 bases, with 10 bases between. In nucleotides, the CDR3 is TGTGCCAGCAGTTTCCCTGCTAGTTCACCCCTCCACTTT. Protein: CASSFPASSPLHF.